Only a few counts were recorded for the clone carrying this T cell receptor (beta chain). The record originates from a study of control samples from healthy donors and cancer patients. The germline gives CDR1 LNHDA, CDR2 SQIVND (reference sequence). The CDR3 runs 15 residues. The ends lost 3 bases at V and 6 bases at J; junction bases unmatched: 7. Libraries were prepared by immunoSEQ multiplex PCR; TCRdb keeps only in-frame clonotypes and omits some of them. The table lists 95,000 to 130,000 clones, approximately 93% of them singletons. The TCR was taken from a man between 25 and 39 years old in good health. The sequenced sample consisted of blood. The chain joins TRBV19 to TRBJ2-1; 8 bases are a match to TRBD2. The CDR3 reads CASSIRGGEFNEQFF. The CDR3 DNA reads as TGTGCCAGTAGTATTCGGGGGGGCGAGTTCAATGAGCAGTTCTTC.